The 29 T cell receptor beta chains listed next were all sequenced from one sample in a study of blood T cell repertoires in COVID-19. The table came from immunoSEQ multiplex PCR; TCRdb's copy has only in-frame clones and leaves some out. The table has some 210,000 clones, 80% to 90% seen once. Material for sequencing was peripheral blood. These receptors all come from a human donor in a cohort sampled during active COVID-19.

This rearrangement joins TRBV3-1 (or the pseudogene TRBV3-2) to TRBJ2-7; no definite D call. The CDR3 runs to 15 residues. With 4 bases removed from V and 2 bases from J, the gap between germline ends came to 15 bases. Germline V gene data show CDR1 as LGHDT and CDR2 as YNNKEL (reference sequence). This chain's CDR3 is CASSLSWAKAYEQYF. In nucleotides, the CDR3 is TGTGCCAGCAGCCTTTCGTGGGCGAAGGCCTACGAGCAGTACTTC.

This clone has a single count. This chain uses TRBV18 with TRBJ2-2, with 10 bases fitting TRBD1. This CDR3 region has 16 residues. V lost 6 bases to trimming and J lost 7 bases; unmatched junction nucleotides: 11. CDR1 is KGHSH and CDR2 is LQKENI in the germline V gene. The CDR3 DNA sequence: TGTGCCAGCTCGCGCTCCGGGACAGGGGATGTCGGGGAGCTGTTTTTT. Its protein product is CASSRSGTGDVGELFF.

DNA for the CDR3: TGTGCCAGCAGCTTCAAGTTGCTACGAAGAGAGACCCAGTACTTC. It encodes CASSFKLLRRETQYF. V and J are TRBV7-6 and TRBJ2-5; D ambiguous. Trimming took off 3 bases at V and 4 bases at J, with 15 bases between the two ends. The CDR3 sequence is 15 residues long. CDR1 is SGHVS, CDR2 FNYEAQ, per germline.

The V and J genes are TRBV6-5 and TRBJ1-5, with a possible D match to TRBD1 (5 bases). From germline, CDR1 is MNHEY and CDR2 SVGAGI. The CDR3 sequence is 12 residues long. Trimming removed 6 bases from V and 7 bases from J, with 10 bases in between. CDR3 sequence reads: CASSEGLQPQHF. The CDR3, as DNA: TGTGCCAGCAGCGAGGGACTACAGCCCCAGCATTTT.

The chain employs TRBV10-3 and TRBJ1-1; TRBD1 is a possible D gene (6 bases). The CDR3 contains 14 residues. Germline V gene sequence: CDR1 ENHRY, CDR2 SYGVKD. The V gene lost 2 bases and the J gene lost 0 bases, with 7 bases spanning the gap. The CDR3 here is CAISEGQLNTEAFF. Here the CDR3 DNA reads TGTGCCATCAGTGAGGGACAGTTGAACACTGAAGCTTTCTTT.

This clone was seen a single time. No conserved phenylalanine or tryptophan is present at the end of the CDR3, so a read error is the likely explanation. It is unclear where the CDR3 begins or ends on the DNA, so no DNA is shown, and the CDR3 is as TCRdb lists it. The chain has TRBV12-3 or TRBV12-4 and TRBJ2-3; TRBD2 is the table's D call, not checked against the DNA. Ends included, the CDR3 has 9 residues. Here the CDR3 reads CASTPPRDG.

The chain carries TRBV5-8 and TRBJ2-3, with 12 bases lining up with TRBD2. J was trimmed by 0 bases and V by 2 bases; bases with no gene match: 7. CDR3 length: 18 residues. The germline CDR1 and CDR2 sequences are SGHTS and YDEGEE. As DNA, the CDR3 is TGTGCCAGCAGCTTTGGGTCTAGCGGGAGGGCTAGCACAGATACGCAGTATTTT. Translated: CASSFGSSGRASTDTQYF.

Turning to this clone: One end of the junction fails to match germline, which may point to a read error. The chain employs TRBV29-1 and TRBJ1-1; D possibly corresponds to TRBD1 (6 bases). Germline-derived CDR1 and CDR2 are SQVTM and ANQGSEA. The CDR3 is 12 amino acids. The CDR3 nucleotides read TGCAGCGTTGAAGAAACAGGGATTGAATCTTTCTTT. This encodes CSVEETGIESFF.

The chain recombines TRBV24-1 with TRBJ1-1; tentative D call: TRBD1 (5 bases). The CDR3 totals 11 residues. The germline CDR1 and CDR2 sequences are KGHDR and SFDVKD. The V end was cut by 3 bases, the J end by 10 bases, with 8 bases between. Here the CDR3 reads CATSDGRAAFF. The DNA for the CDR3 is TGTGCCACCAGTGATGGCAGGGCAGCTTTCTTT.

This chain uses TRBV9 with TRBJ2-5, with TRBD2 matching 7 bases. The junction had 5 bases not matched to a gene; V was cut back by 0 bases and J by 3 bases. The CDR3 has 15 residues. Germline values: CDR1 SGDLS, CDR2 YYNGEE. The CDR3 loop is CASSVGAGKKETQYF. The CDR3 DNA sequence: TGTGCCAGCAGCGTAGGAGCGGGGAAGAAAGAGACCCAGTACTTC.

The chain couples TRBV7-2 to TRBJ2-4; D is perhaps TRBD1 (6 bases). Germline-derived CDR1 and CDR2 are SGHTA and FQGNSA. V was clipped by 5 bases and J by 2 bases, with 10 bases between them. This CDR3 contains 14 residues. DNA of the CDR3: TGTGCCAGCAGCGTCCGGGACACCAAAAACATTCAGTACTTC. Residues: CASSVRDTKNIQYF. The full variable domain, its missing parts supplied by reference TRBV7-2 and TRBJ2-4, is GAGVSQSPSNKVTEKGKDVELRCDPISGHTALYWYRQSLGQGLEFLIYFQGNSAPDKSGLPSDRFSAERTGGSVSTLTIQRTQQEDSAVYLCASSVRDTKNIQYFGAGTRLSVL.

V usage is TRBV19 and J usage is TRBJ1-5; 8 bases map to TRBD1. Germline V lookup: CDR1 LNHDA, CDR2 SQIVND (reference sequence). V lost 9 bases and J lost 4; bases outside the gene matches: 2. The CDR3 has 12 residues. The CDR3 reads CASWDRNQPQHF. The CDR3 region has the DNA TGTGCCAGCTGGGACAGGAATCAGCCCCAGCATTTT.

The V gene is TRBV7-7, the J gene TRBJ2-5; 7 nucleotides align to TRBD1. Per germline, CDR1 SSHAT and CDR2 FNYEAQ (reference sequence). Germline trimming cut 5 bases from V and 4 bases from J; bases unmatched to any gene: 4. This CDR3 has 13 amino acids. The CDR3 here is CASSPRTGETQYF. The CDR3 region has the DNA TGTGCCAGCAGCCCCCGGACAGGAGAGACCCAGTACTTC.

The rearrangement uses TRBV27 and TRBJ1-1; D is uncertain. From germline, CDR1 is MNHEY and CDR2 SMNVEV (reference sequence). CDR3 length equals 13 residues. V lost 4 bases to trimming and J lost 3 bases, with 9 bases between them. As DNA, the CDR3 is TGTGCCAGCAGTTATCAGGAAGACACTGAAGCTTTCTTT. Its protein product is CASSYQEDTEAFF.

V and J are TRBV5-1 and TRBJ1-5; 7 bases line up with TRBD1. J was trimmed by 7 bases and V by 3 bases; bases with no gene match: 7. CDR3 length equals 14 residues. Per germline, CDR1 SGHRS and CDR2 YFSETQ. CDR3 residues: CASSSQGGGQPQHF. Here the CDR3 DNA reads TGCGCCAGCAGCTCACAAGGGGGCGGGCAGCCCCAGCATTTT.

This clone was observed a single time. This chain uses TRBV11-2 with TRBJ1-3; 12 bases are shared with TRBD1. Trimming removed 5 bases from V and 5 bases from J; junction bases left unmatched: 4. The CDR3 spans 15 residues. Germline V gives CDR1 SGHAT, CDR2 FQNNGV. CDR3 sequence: CASSAGQGARNTIYF. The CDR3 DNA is TGTGCCAGCAGCGCGGGACAGGGGGCCCGAAACACCATATATTTT. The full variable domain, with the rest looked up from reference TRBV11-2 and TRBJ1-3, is EAGVAQSPRYKIIEKRQSVAFWCNPISGHATLYWYQQILGQGPKLLIQFQNNGVVDDSQLPKDRFSAERLKGVDSTLKIQPAKLEDSAVYLCASSAGQGARNTIYFGEGSWLTVV.

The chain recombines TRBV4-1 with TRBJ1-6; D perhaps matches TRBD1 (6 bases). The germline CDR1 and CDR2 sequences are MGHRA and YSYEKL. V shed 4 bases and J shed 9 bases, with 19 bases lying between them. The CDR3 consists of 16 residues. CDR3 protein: CASSLVADRPASPLHF. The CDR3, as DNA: TGCGCCAGCAGCCTGGTAGCCGACAGGCCGGCTTCACCCCTCCACTTT.

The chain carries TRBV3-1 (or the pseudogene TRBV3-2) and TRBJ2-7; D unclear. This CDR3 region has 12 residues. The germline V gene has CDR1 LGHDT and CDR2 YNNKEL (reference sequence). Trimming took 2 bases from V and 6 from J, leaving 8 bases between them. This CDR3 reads CASSQSGFEQYV. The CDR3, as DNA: TGTGCCAGCAGCCAATCCGGGTTCGAGCAGTACGTC.

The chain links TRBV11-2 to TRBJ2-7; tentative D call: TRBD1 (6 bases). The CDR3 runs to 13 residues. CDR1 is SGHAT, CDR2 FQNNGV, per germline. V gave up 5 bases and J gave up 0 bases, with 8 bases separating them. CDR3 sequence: CASSGQNSYEQYF. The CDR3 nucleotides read TGTGCCAGCAGCGGACAGAACTCCTACGAGCAGTACTTC.

CDR3: CASNPTGGQNTGELFF. The CDR3 DNA is TGTGCCAGCAACCCGACAGGGGGACAAAACACCGGGGAGCTGTTTTTT. The genes are TRBV7-9 and TRBJ2-2, with 9 bases lining up with TRBD1. Trimming took 7 bases from V and 2 from J; bases not matched to a gene: 8. Germline CDR1 reads SEHNR; CDR2 reads FQNEAQ (reference sequence). The CDR3 length is 16 residues.

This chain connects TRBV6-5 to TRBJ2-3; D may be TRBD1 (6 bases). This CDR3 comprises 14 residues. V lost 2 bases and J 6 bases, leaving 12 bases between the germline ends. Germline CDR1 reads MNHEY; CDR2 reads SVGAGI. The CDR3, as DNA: TGTGCCAGCAGTTACCGGGACACGAGTGATACGCAGTATTTT. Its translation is CASSYRDTSDTQYF.

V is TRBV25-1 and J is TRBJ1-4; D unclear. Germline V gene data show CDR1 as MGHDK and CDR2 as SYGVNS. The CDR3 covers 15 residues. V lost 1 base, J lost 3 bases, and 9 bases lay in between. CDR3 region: CASSESGLPNEKLFF. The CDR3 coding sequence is TGTGCCAGCAGTGAATCAGGACTTCCTAATGAAAAACTGTTTTTT.

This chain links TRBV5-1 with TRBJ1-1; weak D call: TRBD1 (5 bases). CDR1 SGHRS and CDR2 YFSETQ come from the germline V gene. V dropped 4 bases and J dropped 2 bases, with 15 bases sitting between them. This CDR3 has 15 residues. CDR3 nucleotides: TGCGCCAGCAGCCGCCGGGCAGGGCCTAACACTGAAGCTTTCTTT. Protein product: CASSRRAGPNTEAFF.

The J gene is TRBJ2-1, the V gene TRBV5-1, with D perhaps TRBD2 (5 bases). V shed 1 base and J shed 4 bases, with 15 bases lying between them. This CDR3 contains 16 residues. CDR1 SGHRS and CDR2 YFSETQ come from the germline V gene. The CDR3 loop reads CASSLSSGGEYNEQFF. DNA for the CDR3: TGCGCCAGCAGCTTGTCGAGCGGAGGCGAGTACAATGAGCAGTTCTTC.

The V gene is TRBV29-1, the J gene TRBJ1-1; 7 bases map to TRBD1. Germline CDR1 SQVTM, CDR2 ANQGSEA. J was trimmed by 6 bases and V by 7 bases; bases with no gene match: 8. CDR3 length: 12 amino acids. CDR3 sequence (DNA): TGCAGCGACGACAGGGTTGGGTCTGAAGCTTTCTTT. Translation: CSDDRVGSEAFF.

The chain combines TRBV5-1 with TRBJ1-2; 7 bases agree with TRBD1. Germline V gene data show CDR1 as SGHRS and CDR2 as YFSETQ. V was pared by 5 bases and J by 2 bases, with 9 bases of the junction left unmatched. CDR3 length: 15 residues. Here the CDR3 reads CASRRLRQGNYGYTF. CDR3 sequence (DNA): TGCGCCAGCAGACGACTTAGACAGGGCAACTATGGCTACACCTTC. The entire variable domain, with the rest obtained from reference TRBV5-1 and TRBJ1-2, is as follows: KAGVTQTPRYLIKTRGQQVTLSCSPISGHRSVSWYQQTPGQGLQFLFEYFSETQRNKGNFPGRFSGRQFSNSRSEMNVSTLELGDSALYLCASRRLRQGNYGYTFGSGTRLTVV.

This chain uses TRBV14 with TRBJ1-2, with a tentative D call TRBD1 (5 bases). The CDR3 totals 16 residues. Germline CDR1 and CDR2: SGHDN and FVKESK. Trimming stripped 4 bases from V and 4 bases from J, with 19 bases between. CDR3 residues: CASSPVGVRAVYGYTF. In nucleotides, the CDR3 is TGTGCCAGCAGCCCCGTAGGGGTAAGGGCCGTCTATGGCTACACCTTC.

The CDR3, as DNA: TGTGCCACCAGCAGCTCGCGGGGGGCGAACAATGAGCAGTTCTTC. Its protein is CATSSSRGANNEQFF. The genes are TRBV15 and TRBJ2-1; TRBD2 matches 8 bases. The ends lost 3 bases at V and 5 bases at J; junction bases unmatched: 6. The germline V gene has CDR1 LNHNV and CDR2 YYDKDF (reference sequence). This CDR3 has 15 residues.

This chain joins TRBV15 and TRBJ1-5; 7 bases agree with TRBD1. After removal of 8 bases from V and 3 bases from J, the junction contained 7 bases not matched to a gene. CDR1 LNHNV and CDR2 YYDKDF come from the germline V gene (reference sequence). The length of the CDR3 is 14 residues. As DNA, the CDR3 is TGTGCCACCGCTACAGGGGTTTACAATCAGCCCCAGCATTTT. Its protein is CATATGVYNQPQHF.